Below are 10 T cell receptor beta chains sequenced from a single sample in a study of cytomegalovirus exposure and HLA in healthy donors. Some clones are missing from TCRdb's copy, which holds only in-frame ones; the method was immunoSEQ multiplex PCR. The table shows some 170,000 clones, with around nine tenths occurring only once. Specimen: PBMCs. The receptors here all came from a man aged 30 to 39 in good health and CMV-seropositive.

V gene TRBV6-5 combines with J gene TRBJ2-3; 10 nucleotides match TRBD1. Germline CDR1 reads MNHEY; CDR2 reads SVGAGI. V shed 2 bases and J 4 bases; nucleotides not matched to a gene: 6. CDR3 length: 16 residues. This CDR3 is CASSYEGQGWADTQYF. The CDR3, as DNA: TGTGCCAGCAGTTACGAGGGACAGGGGTGGGCAGATACGCAGTATTTT.

This clone was recorded a few times. V usage is TRBV2 and J usage is TRBJ1-5, with TRBD1 matching over 9 bases. This CDR3 comprises 15 residues. J was trimmed by 4 bases and V by 5 bases; bases with no gene match: 6. Per the germline V gene, CDR1 is SNHLY and CDR2 is FYNNEI. The CDR3 here is CASSTQGAPNQPQHF. CDR3 DNA sequence: TGTGCCAGCAGTACACAGGGGGCCCCTAATCAGCCCCAGCATTTT. The complete variable domain, with remaining parts taken from reference TRBV2 and TRBJ1-5, reads EPEVTQTPSHQVTQMGQEVILRCVPISNHLYFYWYRQILGQKVEFLVSFYNNEISEKSEIFDDQFSVERPDGSNFTLKIRSTKLEDSAMYFCASSTQGAPNQPQHFGDGTRLSIL.

The rearrangement links TRBV11-3 to TRBJ2-5; the D is unclear. This CDR3 comprises 14 residues. The germline CDR1 and CDR2 sequences are SGHNT and YENEEA. Deletions cut 3 bases from V and 5 bases from J, with 13 bases between. The CDR3 loop is CASSFYVAEETQYF. CDR3 sequence (DNA): TGTGCCAGCAGCTTCTACGTGGCCGAGGAGACCCAGTACTTC.

The chain uses TRBV5-1 and TRBJ1-1; D ambiguous. CDR1 and CDR2 (germline): SGHRS, YFSETQ. V was shortened by 0 bases and J by 1 base, with 7 bases between the two germline ends. CDR3 size: 14 residues. The CDR3 DNA follows: TGCGCCAGCAGCTTGGCCCCAGAGAACACTGAAGCTTTCTTT. As protein: CASSLAPENTEAFF. Supplemented by reference TRBV5-1 and TRBJ1-1, the full variable domain reads KAGVTQTPRYLIKTRGQQVTLSCSPISGHRSVSWYQQTPGQGLQFLFEYFSETQRNKGNFPGRFSGRQFSNSRSEMNVSTLELGDSALYLCASSLAPENTEAFFGQGTRLTVV.

V and J are TRBV6-5 and TRBJ1-3; 12 bases are shared with TRBD1. Germline CDR1 and CDR2: MNHEY and SVGAGI. The CDR3 is 15 amino acids. V was clipped by 0 bases and J by 8 bases; unmatched bases: 2. The CDR3 loop is CASSYSGQGADTIYF. CDR3 coding DNA: TGTGCCAGCAGTTACTCGGGACAGGGGGCTGACACCATATATTTT.

The chain uses TRBV7-9 and TRBJ1-2, with 7 bases fitting TRBD1. The CDR3 is made up of 17 amino acids. Germline V gene lookup returns CDR1 SEHNR and CDR2 FQNEAQ (reference sequence). Unmatched junction bases numbered 14, after V lost 1 base and J lost 6 bases. CDR3 sequence (DNA): TGTGCCAGCAGCTTAGGAGGGGACAGCTGGGGCCTCAATGGCTACACCTTC. Encoded protein: CASSLGGDSWGLNGYTF.

The rearrangement links TRBV2 to TRBJ2-1; D uncertain. V shed 3 bases and J shed 5 bases, with 11 bases lying between them. Germline lookup yields CDR1 SNHLY and CDR2 FYNNEI. This CDR3 spans 14 amino acids. The CDR3 here is CASSDPPGNNEQFF. CDR3 coding DNA: TGTGCCAGCAGTGACCCCCCAGGCAACAATGAGCAGTTCTTC.

This clone was detected a few times. J is TRBJ1-2 and V is TRBV5-1; 7 bases align to TRBD1. Germline CDR1 and CDR2: SGHRS and YFSETQ. The V and J ends lost 5 bases and 5 bases, in that order; junction bases with no gene match: 18. The CDR3 runs 17 residues. In DNA, the CDR3 is TGCGCCAGCAGTCCCTGGGACAGAGGACGATCGGTTTATGGCTACACCTTC. Translating it yields CASSPWDRGRSVYGYTF. Filled out from reference TRBV5-1 and TRBJ1-2, the complete variable domain reads KAGVTQTPRYLIKTRGQQVTLSCSPISGHRSVSWYQQTPGQGLQFLFEYFSETQRNKGNFPGRFSGRQFSNSRSEMNVSTLELGDSALYLCASSPWDRGRSVYGYTFGSGTRLTVV.

This clone came up once. This chain connects TRBV5-6 to TRBJ2-7; D perhaps matches TRBD1 (7 bases). Germline CDR1 and CDR2: SGHDT and YYEEEE. V was cut by 4 bases and J by 3 bases, with 17 bases left in between. This CDR3 spans 15 amino acids. The CDR3 bases are TGTGCCAGCAGCCCGACCACCAGGGGGGACTACGAGCAGTACTTC. Protein product: CASSPTTRGDYEQYF.

The chain recombines TRBV4-3 with TRBJ1-2; TRBD1 matches 9 bases. V lost 4 bases, J lost 7 bases, and 7 bases stayed unmatched. The CDR3 is 14 residues long. Germline V gene lookup returns CDR1 LGHNA and CDR2 YSLEER. CDR3 amino acids: CASSPQTGGGGYTF. The CDR3 DNA follows: TGCGCCAGCAGCCCACAGACAGGGGGAGGTGGCTACACCTTC.